This T cell receptor beta chain stems from a study of T cell changes during pregnancy in multiple sclerosis. V trimming: 4 bases; J trimming: 6 bases; junction bases outside the gene matches: 8. The V gene's germline CDR1 is MNHEY and CDR2 SVGAGI. This CDR3 contains 15 residues. TCRdb's table, derived via immunoSEQ multiplex PCR, lists solely in-frame clones and lacks some. The sample includes under 95,000 clones, 85% to 95% of them seen just once. The chain couples TRBV6-5 to TRBJ2-3; 9 nucleotides align to TRBD2. This clonotype was obtained from a female donor with multiple sclerosis, enrolled in a pregnancy study. The sequencing used CD4+ T cells from peripheral blood mononuclear cells, collected before pregnancy. The CDR3 protein is CASSSIAGVTDTQYF. The DNA of the CDR3 is TGTGCCAGCAGTTCGATAGCGGGAGTAACCGATACGCAGTATTTT.